The entry that follows covers one T cell receptor (beta chain) sequence. The antigen is undetermined. Universal primer sites and UMIs were introduced during 5'RACE template-switching synthesis of TCR cDNA. TCRdb recomputed calls from the 5' RACE reads with MiXCR, one row per CDR3 protein. Among about 630,000 distinct CDR3 sequences listed, roughly 12% were seen once. This specimen comes from a study of T cells after yellow fever vaccination. Study information: Preparation of the low-cell-number fractions used SMART-Seq v4 Ultra Low Input.

Findings of the study overall: Weaker in magnitude, the secondary response showed a faster peak on day 5 versus 15. Booster samples showed a return of most primary-vaccination clones (approximately 95% CD4, around 88% CD8).

CDR3 length: 16 residues. This TCR derives from a man younger than 45 who received the YFV17D yellow fever vaccine. The sample here was PBMCs, taken on the day of the yellow fever booster vaccination. This chain joins TRBV21-1 and TRBJ2-3; the DNA was not used to check the table's D call, TRBD2. TRBV21-1 counts as a pseudogene. The CDR3 is CASSGLLAGVSDTQYF. CDR3 DNA sequence: TGTGCCAGCAGCGGGTTACTAGCGGGAGTTTCAGATACGCAGTATTTT.